This passage covers 23 T cell receptor beta chains from one sample sequenced in a study of T cells after yellow fever vaccination. TCRdb re-called the 5' RACE reads through MiXCR, storing one row per CDR3 protein. The profile shows approximately 330,000 distinct CDR3 sequences, 4.1% of them singletons. The source was PBMCs, collected 5 days after the yellow fever booster vaccination. The receptor set was obtained from a man aged 18 to 29 who received the YFV17D yellow fever vaccine.

The sample holds many counts of this clonotype. V usage is TRBV6-6 and J usage is TRBJ2-2; 12 bases are a match to TRBD2. The CDR3 has 17 amino acids. With 2 bases clipped from V and 8 bases from J, the junction kept 9 bases outside the gene matches. Per germline, CDR1 MNHNY and CDR2 SVGAGI (reference sequence). CDR3 in DNA: TGTGCCAGCAGTTACGATGGACTAGCGGGGCAAAAGGGGGAGCTGTTTTTT. The encoded protein is CASSYDGLAGQKGELFF.

The gene calls are TRBV4-2 and TRBJ2-3, with a weak D call TRBD2 (7 bases). With 0 bases removed from V and 4 bases from J, the gap between germline ends came to 17 bases. Germline CDR1 is LGHNA and CDR2 is YNFKEQ. This CDR3 contains 17 residues. The CDR3 sequence: CASSQDLVGGRADTQYF. The CDR3 DNA sequence: TGTGCCAGCAGCCAAGATTTGGTGGGGGGGCGGGCAGATACGCAGTATTTT.

This clonotype appeared many times. The rearrangement links TRBV5-1 to TRBJ2-1; weak D call: TRBD2 (6 bases). Trimming shortened V by 2 bases and J by 5 bases, and 8 bases separated the two germline ends. The germline V gene encodes CDR1 SGHRS and CDR2 YFSETQ. The CDR3 is 13 residues long. CDR3 sequence reads: CASSFLANNEQFF. The DNA for the CDR3 is TGCGCCAGCAGCTTTCTAGCGAACAATGAGCAGTTCTTC.

The sample holds a few counts of this clonotype. V gene TRBV7-6 combines with J gene TRBJ2-3, with D perhaps TRBD1 (6 bases). The germline gives CDR1 SGHVS, CDR2 FNYEAQ. CDR3 length: 16 amino acids. V was clipped by 5 bases and J by 2 bases, with 17 bases between them. The CDR3, as DNA: TGTGCCAGCAGCCCCGAAGCGGCAGGGGCCACAGATACGCAGTATTTT. Protein sequence: CASSPEAAGATDTQYF.

The sample holds a few counts of this clonotype. The chain is built from TRBV14 and TRBJ2-1; the match to TRBD1 covers 7 bases. This CDR3 region has 15 residues. Trimming cost V 11 bases and J 7 bases; bases outside gene matches: 17. The V gene's germline CDR1 is SGHDN and CDR2 FVKESK. The CDR3: CASRTWQGVGNEQFF. The CDR3 DNA reads as TGTGCCTCCCGAACCTGGCAGGGGGTAGGTAATGAGCAGTTCTTC.

This clonotype was detected only a few times. The chain is built from TRBV3-1 and TRBJ1-6, with a possible D match to TRBD1 (6 bases). Trimming removed 4 bases from V and 10 bases from J, with 8 bases in between. Germline CDR1 LGHDT, CDR2 YNNKEL (reference sequence). The CDR3 is 12 amino acids. For the CDR3, the DNA is TGTGCCAGCAGCCCAGGGGTCTCACCCCTCCACTTT. Encoded protein: CASSPGVSPLHF.

Many counts were recorded for this clonotype. J is TRBJ2-1 and V is TRBV6-5; 7 nucleotides align to TRBD2. The ends lost 10 bases at V and 10 bases at J; junction bases unmatched: 16. The CDR3 runs 14 residues. Germline V lookup: CDR1 MNHEY, CDR2 SVGAGI. The DNA of the CDR3 is TGTGCCACCCAGAAGCGGGGTTTTAGTGACGAGCAGTTCTTC. Translating gives CATQKRGFSDEQFF.

The gene calls are TRBV30 and TRBJ2-6; 9 bases are shared with TRBD1. V shed 5 bases, J shed 4 bases, and the junction held 0 bases outside the gene matches. The CDR3 runs 13 residues. CDR1 is GTSNPN, CDR2 SVGIG, per germline (reference sequence). The CDR3 loop is CAWGQGGANVLTF. In nucleotides, the CDR3 is TGTGCCTGGGGACAGGGGGGGGCCAACGTCCTGACTTTC. The whole variable domain, remainder taken from reference TRBV30 and TRBJ2-6, is SQTIHQWPATLVQPVGSPLSLECTVEGTSNPNLYWYRQAAGRGLQLLFYSVGIGQISSEVPQNLSASRPQDRQFILSSKKLLLSDSGFYLCAWGQGGANVLTFGAGSRLTVL.

This clonotype has at least ten counts. This chain uses TRBV5-1 with TRBJ2-2; the D call may be TRBD1 or TRBD2 (6 bases each). CDR1 is SGHRS, CDR2 YFSETQ, per germline. Trimming stripped 0 bases from V and 6 bases from J, with 9 bases between. The CDR3 has 14 amino acids. Here the CDR3 reads CASSLDREAGELFF. Written as DNA, the CDR3 is TGCGCCAGCAGCTTGGACAGGGAGGCCGGGGAGCTGTTTTTT.

This clonotype came up many times. The rearrangement uses TRBV7-2 and TRBJ1-3; D is unclear. Trimming removed 5 bases at V and 0 bases at J, with 17 bases between. CDR1 and CDR2 from the germline V gene are SGHTA and FQGNSA. This CDR3 has 17 residues. Here the CDR3 DNA reads TGTGCCAGCAGCCTCGGGCCGCAGGAGTCCTCTGGAAACACCATATATTTT. It yields the protein CASSLGPQESSGNTIYF.

This clonotype was detected only a few times. The rearrangement joins TRBV5-1 to TRBJ2-7; a weak D match, TRBD1 (6 bases). CDR3 length: 15 amino acids. Trimming took off 0 bases at V and 1 base at J, with 11 bases between the two ends. Germline assignment: CDR1 SGHRS and CDR2 YFSETQ. Here the CDR3 DNA reads TGCGCCAGCAGCTTGGGGGGGCTGGCGTCCTACGAGCAGTACGTC. Protein product: CASSLGGLASYEQYV.

This clonotype was found many times. V usage is TRBV7-9 and J usage is TRBJ1-4; D unresolved. The CDR3 contains 11 residues. V was clipped by 2 bases and J by 8 bases, with 3 bases between them. Germline CDR1 is SEHNR and CDR2 is FQNEAQ (reference sequence). CDR3 in amino acids: CASSLNEKLFF. DNA of the CDR3: TGTGCCAGCAGCTTAAACGAAAAACTGTTTTTT.

In this sample, this clonotype turned up a few times. V and J are TRBV15 and TRBJ1-2, with D possibly being TRBD1 (5 bases). The CDR3 is 14 residues long. CDR1 LNHNV and CDR2 YYDKDF come from the germline V gene (reference sequence). V was clipped by 2 bases and J by 8 bases, with 15 bases between them. The CDR3 protein is CATSRMDTKGGYTF. Written as DNA, the CDR3 is TGTGCCACCAGCAGAATGGACACGAAGGGGGGCTACACCTTC.

This clonotype was detected ten times or more. The chain joins TRBV6-5 to TRBJ2-2; D not resolved. The CDR3 spans 14 residues. The V and J ends lost 5 bases and 0 bases respectively, with 7 bases between them. Per the germline V gene, CDR1 is MNHEY and CDR2 is SVGAGI. The CDR3 DNA is TGTGCCAGCAGTGTAGCTTCGAACACCGGGGAGCTGTTTTTT. Translated: CASSVASNTGELFF.

This sequence joins TRBV6-4 and TRBJ2-1, with a possible D match to TRBD2 (7 bases). The V gene's germline CDR1 is MRHNA and CDR2 SNTAGT. V was pared by 7 bases and J by 9 bases, with 16 bases between. The CDR3 is 13 residues long. As DNA, the CDR3 is TGTGCCAGCACCCAGAGGGGGGGGGGTGAGCAGTTCTTC. Residues: CASTQRGGGEQFF.

The chain is built from TRBV6-5 and TRBJ2-3, with 8 bases matching TRBD2. V gave up 5 bases and J gave up 5 bases; unmatched junction bases: 18. Germline V gene data show CDR1 as MNHEY and CDR2 as SVGAGI. CDR3 length: 18 residues. In DNA, the CDR3 is TGTGCCAGCAGTCTTAACAAACTAGCGGTGGGCCGGGGAGATACGCAGTATTTT. Translating gives CASSLNKLAVGRGDTQYF.

This chain links TRBV5-1 with TRBJ1-2; D call uncertain. Germline loops: CDR1 SGHRS, CDR2 YFSETQ. Trimming left V 2 bases short and J 6 bases short, with 17 bases between. The CDR3 is made up of 15 amino acids. CDR3 residues: CASSLRPRAGDGYTF. The CDR3 DNA is TGCGCCAGCAGCTTACGACCCCGGGCCGGCGATGGCTACACCTTC. Combining the CDR3 with reference TRBV5-1 and TRBJ1-2 gives the whole variable domain KAGVTQTPRYLIKTRGQQVTLSCSPISGHRSVSWYQQTPGQGLQFLFEYFSETQRNKGNFPGRFSGRQFSNSRSEMNVSTLELGDSALYLCASSLRPRAGDGYTFGSGTRLTVV.

The chain is built from TRBV7-8 and TRBJ1-3; D is possibly TRBD1 (6 bases). Deletions cut 5 bases from V and 2 bases from J, with 16 bases between. From germline, CDR1 is SGHVS and CDR2 FQNEAQ. This CDR3 spans 16 amino acids. The CDR3 protein is CASSITLQGPGNTIYF. The CDR3 bases are TGTGCCAGCAGCATTACATTACAGGGCCCTGGAAACACCATATATTTT.

This sequence joins TRBV5-4 and TRBJ1-1; D unresolved. V was clipped by 0 bases and J by 7 bases, with 13 bases between them. The CDR3 covers 14 residues. Germline V gene sequence: CDR1 SGHNT, CDR2 YYREEE (reference sequence). CDR3 sequence (DNA): TGTGCCAGCAGCTTGGAGCCGGCAACCAATGAAGCTTTCTTT. The encoded protein is CASSLEPATNEAFF.

This clonotype was seen many times. The J gene is TRBJ1-6, the V gene TRBV18, with D perhaps matching TRBD1 (6 bases). Trimming shortened V by 3 bases and J by 8 bases, and 11 bases separated the two germline ends. The CDR3 is 14 residues long. Germline lookup yields CDR1 KGHSH and CDR2 LQKENI. CDR3 amino acids: CASSPGAAHSPLHF. DNA of the CDR3: TGTGCCAGCTCACCGGGGGCCGCCCATTCACCCCTCCACTTT.

This clonotype was seen repeatedly, ten times or more. The chain is built from TRBV2 and TRBJ1-1, with 7 positions matching TRBD1. The CDR3 sequence is 16 residues long. J gave up 12 bases and V 6 bases, and 22 bases lay outside the gene matches. CDR1 SNHLY and CDR2 FYNNEI come from the germline V gene. The DNA for the CDR3 is TGTGCCAGCAGGAGGGAAGCTGCGCCCCACAGGGGCTTGACTTTCTTT. Protein: CASRREAAPHRGLTFF.

This chain connects TRBV20-1 to TRBJ2-3; a weak D match, TRBD1 (6 bases). The CDR3 is 17 amino acids. Trimming took off 0 bases at V and 4 bases at J, with 20 bases between the two ends. Per germline, CDR1 DFQATT and CDR2 SNEGSKA (reference sequence). The CDR3 loop is CSARDLGGQSGPDTQYF. CDR3 in DNA: TGCAGTGCTAGAGATTTAGGGGGACAAAGCGGTCCAGATACGCAGTATTTT.

CDR3: CASSLFSGGVTDTQYF. For the CDR3, the DNA is TGTGCCAGCAGCTTATTTAGCGGGGGTGTTACAGATACGCAGTATTTT. This chain uses TRBV7-2 with TRBJ2-3; 9 bases match TRBD2. Looked up from germline, CDR1 is SGHTA and CDR2 is FQGNSA. The length of the CDR3 is 16 residues. Trimming took 2 bases from V and 3 from J; bases not matched to a gene: 6.